These 27 T cell receptor beta chains share one sample of origin, sequenced in a study of prognosis after radiotherapy for stage I lung cancer. With two-round multiplex PCR, TCR beta CDR3 sequences were amplified from genomic DNA. Amplification in first-round PCR relied on primers specific to each TRBV and TRBJ gene. TCRdb called the multiplex PCR reads again in MiXCR, with one record for every CDR3 protein. This sample has around 30,000 distinct CDR3 sequences, with about a third found just once. This sample comprised PBMCs, obtained before or after stereotactic body radiation therapy (not recorded which). These receptors were obtained from a donor aged 50 or older with non-small cell lung cancer.

Ten or more counts support this clonotype. The CDR3, as DNA: TGCGCCAGCAGCCAACTACGAGGGACGGGGACCGGGGAGCTGTTTTTT. Amino acids: CASSQLRGTGTGELFF. The rearrangement uses TRBV4-1 and TRBJ2-2; D may match TRBD1 or TRBD2 (5 bases each). Germline-derived CDR1 and CDR2 are MGHRA and YSYEKL. The germline V and J ends were trimmed by 2 bases and 5 bases, with 15 bases remaining between them. This CDR3 is built from 16 residues.

Many counts were recorded for this clonotype. This rearrangement joins TRBV7-6 to TRBJ2-1, with 10 bases lining up with TRBD2. From germline, CDR1 is SGHVS and CDR2 FNYEAQ. This CDR3 contains 16 residues. V dropped 2 bases and J dropped 8; count of bases not matched to a gene: 9. CDR3 nucleotides: TGTGCCAGCAGCTTATCTAGCGGGGGCGGCTGGGATGAGCAGTTCTTC. This sequence encodes CASSLSSGGGWDEQFF.

This clonotype was seen once. One base separates it from a far larger clone, so it is likely a read error. CDR3 sequence: CASSSLPGGGVYTF. CDR3 in DNA: TGTGCCAGCAGTTCTCTCCCGGGGGGCGGGGTCTACACCTTC. V gene TRBV6-2 or TRBV6-3 combines with J gene TRBJ1-2; D may be TRBD1 (6 bases). The CDR3 sequence is 14 residues long. CDR1 is MNHEY, CDR2 SVGEGT, per germline. Trimming removed 4 bases at V and 10 bases at J, with 19 bases between.

A note on this clonotype: A far larger clone is a single base away, which makes a read error likely. The chain links TRBV12-3 or TRBV12-4 to TRBJ2-6; D uncertain. This CDR3 region has 13 residues. CDR3 protein: CASSLGSSIEKYF. CDR3 nucleotide sequence: TGTGCCAGCAGTTTGGGGTCCAGTATTGAGAAGTACTTC.

This clonotype showed up many times. V gene TRBV4-2 combines with J gene TRBJ2-5; D is undetermined. V was pared by 2 bases and J by 5 bases, with 9 bases between. CDR3 size: 13 residues. From germline, CDR1 is LGHNA and CDR2 YNFKEQ. The CDR3 nucleotides are TGTGCCAGCAGCCAAATAGTAGGGGAGACCCAGTACTTC. Protein: CASSQIVGETQYF.

This clonotype has at least ten counts. The rearrangement joins TRBV9 to TRBJ2-3; a weak D match, TRBD1 (5 bases). The CDR3 totals 16 residues. Germline V gene lookup returns CDR1 SGDLS and CDR2 YYNGEE. The V and J ends lost 0 bases and 7 bases respectively, with 18 bases between them. The CDR3 loop is CASSVGAGFYTNTQYF. The CDR3, as DNA: TGTGCCAGCAGCGTAGGGGCAGGGTTCTATACTAATACGCAGTATTTT.

About this clonotype: This likely stems from a read error, as it lies one base from a far larger clone. This chain uses TRBV6-4 with TRBJ2-1; 9 bases line up with TRBD2. Trimming removed 6 bases from V and 5 bases from J; junction bases left unmatched: 8. CDR3 length: 15 residues. Germline V gene lookup returns CDR1 MRHNA and CDR2 SNTAGT. CDR3 protein: CASRVTSGPNNEQFF. The CDR3, as DNA: TGTGCCAGCAGAGTGACTAGCGGTCCTAACAATGAGCAGTTCTTC.

In its sample, this clonotype was seen many times. The chain recombines TRBV6-1 with TRBJ2-3; D possibly corresponds to TRBD2 (6 bases). This CDR3 spans 15 amino acids. Trimming stripped 7 bases from V and 0 bases from J, with 14 bases between. Germline loops: CDR1 MNHNS, CDR2 SASEGT. CDR3 sequence reads: CASIPPGLSTDTQYF. The DNA for the CDR3 is TGTGCCAGCATTCCACCGGGACTTAGCACAGATACGCAGTATTTT.

This clonotype came up many times. This chain connects TRBV5-6 to TRBJ2-7; D might be TRBD1 (6 bases). With 4 bases removed from V and 0 bases from J, the gap between germline ends came to 17 bases. The germline V gene encodes CDR1 SGHDT and CDR2 YYEEEE. The CDR3 spans 16 residues. This chain's CDR3 is CASSLAIGTSSYEQYF. The CDR3 DNA sequence: TGTGCCAGCAGCCTGGCGATTGGGACAAGCTCCTACGAGCAGTACTTC.

As to this clonotype: This clone may be a read error of a much larger clone one base away. The chain recombines TRBV29-1 with TRBJ2-7, with D possibly matching TRBD1 (5 bases). The length of the CDR3 is 14 residues. The germline V gene has CDR1 SQVTM and CDR2 ANQGSEA. CDR3 region: CRVVLETDAYEQYF. Written as DNA, the CDR3 is TGCAGAGTTGTTCTCGAGACAGATGCCTACGAGCAGTACTTC.

This clonotype has at least ten counts. This sequence joins TRBV12-3 or TRBV12-4 and TRBJ1-3; TRBD1 matches at 7 bases. This CDR3 is built from 16 residues. Losses at the gene ends were 6 bases for V and 0 bases for J; bases not matched to a gene: 8. Here the CDR3 DNA reads TGTGCCAGCAGGCCGGGACAGAAAAGCTCTGGAAACACCATATATTTT. This codes for CASRPGQKSSGNTIYF.

This clonotype was detected many times. The V call is TRBV20-1, the J call TRBJ2-2; a possible D gene is TRBD1 (5 bases). This CDR3 is built from 13 residues. Per germline, CDR1 DFQATT and CDR2 SNEGSKA (reference sequence). V was clipped by 1 base and J by 6 bases, with 9 bases between them. The CDR3 nucleotides are TGCAGTGCTAGAGTCCAGGGTGCCGGGGAGCTGTTTTTT. This codes for CSARVQGAGELFF.

Concerning this clonotype: With a far larger clone one base away, a read error is the likely cause. The conserved final phenylalanine or tryptophan is absent from the CDR3, which likely points to a read error. The chain recombines TRBV6-4 with TRBJ2-5; weak D call: TRBD2 (7 bases). This CDR3 comprises 17 residues. Germline V gives CDR1 MRHNA, CDR2 SNTAGT. Trimming stripped 3 bases from V and 6 bases from J, with 23 bases between. The CDR3 DNA sequence: TGTGCCAGCAGTGAAATGATAGGGGGGGAGTCCACGAAGACCCAGTACCTC. The encoded protein is CASSEMIGGESTKTQYL.

This clonotype has ten or more counts. The chain employs TRBV20-1 and TRBJ2-5; weak D call: TRBD2 (5 bases). Trimming left V 1 base short and J 6 bases short, with 12 bases between. This CDR3 has 13 amino acids. Germline CDR1 DFQATT, CDR2 SNEGSKA (reference sequence). As DNA, the CDR3 is TGCAGTGCTAGAGCGAACGGGATAAAGACCCAGTACTTC. Its protein product is CSARANGIKTQYF.

This clonotype was detected many times. The chain links TRBV5-4 to TRBJ1-6; D is possibly TRBD1 (5 bases). Germline V CDR1 and CDR2: SGHNT, YYREEE (reference sequence). The V end was cut by 4 bases, the J end by 10 bases, with 21 bases between. There are 16 residues in the CDR3. The CDR3 reads CASSPDLRGGWSPLHF. CDR3 DNA sequence: TGTGCCAGCAGCCCGGACCTAAGGGGCGGGTGGTCACCCCTCCACTTT.

This clonotype was seen many times. The chain uses TRBV19 and TRBJ1-2; D not resolved. CDR3 size: 13 residues. Trimming stripped 3 bases from V and 4 bases from J, with 9 bases between. Germline loops: CDR1 LNHDA, CDR2 SQIVND (reference sequence). This chain's CDR3 is CASSISSGYGYTF. DNA for the CDR3: TGTGCCAGTAGTATCTCATCGGGCTATGGCTACACCTTC.

This clonotype was seen many times. Its ends do not fully match the called genes, so a read error is possible. The CDR3 loop reads CASSVGTASSEQYF. CDR3 in DNA: TGTGCCAGTAGTGTAGGGACAGCATCCTCCGAGCAGTACTTC. The chain recombines TRBV19 with TRBJ2-7, with TRBD1 matching over 7 bases. Germline V gene lookup returns CDR1 LNHDA and CDR2 SQIVND (reference sequence). This CDR3 comprises 14 residues.

V usage is TRBV7-2 and J usage is TRBJ2-7; TRBD1 matches at 9 bases. From germline, CDR1 is SGHTA and CDR2 FQGNSA. The CDR3 runs to 15 residues. The J segment lost 1 base and the V segment lost 5 bases, leaving 6 bases of the junction unmatched. In nucleotides, the CDR3 is TGTGCCAGCAGCCTCGGGACAGGGAATTCCTACGAGCAGTACTTC. Protein sequence: CASSLGTGNSYEQYF.

In this sample, this clonotype turned up many times. This chain links TRBV25-1 with TRBJ2-1; TRBD1 or TRBD2 may be the D gene (5 bases each). CDR3 size: 13 residues. Looked up from germline, CDR1 is MGHDK and CDR2 is SYGVNS. Trimming cost V 3 bases and J 7 bases, with 10 bases left between them. The CDR3 spells CASSDGWGNEQFF. The CDR3, as DNA: TGTGCCAGCAGTGATGGGTGGGGGAATGAGCAGTTCTTC.

This clonotype occurred many times. The chain employs TRBV28 and TRBJ1-1; 10 bases align to TRBD1. The germline CDR1 and CDR2 sequences are MDHEN and SYDVKM. V dropped 11 bases and J dropped 7; count of bases not matched to a gene: 13. CDR3 length equals 14 residues. The CDR3 DNA reads as TGTGCCGGGGGGACAGGGGCCCCCCCCCTTGAAGCTTTCTTT. Translating it yields CAGGTGAPPLEAFF.

This clonotype was recorded at least ten times. The chain couples TRBV2 to TRBJ2-1; no reliable D call. Germline lookup yields CDR1 SNHLY and CDR2 FYNNEI. Trimming took 8 bases from V and 5 from J, leaving 19 bases between them. This CDR3 is built from 15 residues. The CDR3 DNA reads as TGTGCCAGCCCGCCCGTTGGGCGGACCAACAATGAGCAGTTCTTC. Amino acids: CASPPVGRTNNEQFF.

This clonotype is categorized as medium-sized. V usage is TRBV6-1 and J usage is TRBJ2-1; D not certain. The V gene lost 6 bases and the J gene lost 5 bases, with 11 bases spanning the gap. The CDR3 loop spans 13 amino acids. Germline values: CDR1 MNHNS, CDR2 SASEGT. The DNA of the CDR3 is TGTGCCAGCAGCGAAATCCTACACAATGAGCAGTTCTTC. Protein: CASSEILHNEQFF.

In regard to this clonotype: A single base is all that separates this from a far larger clone, so a read error is likely. The J gene is TRBJ2-7, the V gene TRBV6-2 or TRBV6-3; no reliable D call. This CDR3 region has 11 residues. V lost 6 bases and J 2 bases, leaving 5 bases between the germline ends. CDR1 is MNHEY and CDR2 is SVGEGT in the germline V gene. The DNA of the CDR3 is TGTGCCAGCAGCATAGCCTACGAGCAGTACTTC. Residues: CASSIAYEQYF.

The chain is built from TRBV30 and TRBJ2-7, with a tentative D call TRBD2 (5 bases). The CDR3 runs to 14 residues. Per the germline V gene, CDR1 is GTSNPN and CDR2 is SVGIG (reference sequence). The ends were cut back, 1 base at V and 0 bases at J, with 10 bases in the middle. The CDR3 is CAWSGTPISYEQYF. In DNA form, the CDR3 reads TGTGCCTGGAGTGGGACTCCAATCTCCTACGAGCAGTACTTC.

This clonotype was recorded many times. CDR3 in amino acids: CASSHRLAGSSYEQYF. The CDR3 nucleotides read TGCGCCAGCAGTCACCGACTAGCGGGATCGTCCTACGAGCAGTACTTC. The chain couples TRBV10-2 to TRBJ2-7; TRBD2 matches at 11 bases. The V gene end was trimmed by 5 bases and the J gene end by 1 base; junction bases not matched to a gene: 7. This CDR3 region has 16 residues. Germline CDR1 is WSHSY and CDR2 is SAAADI.

This clonotype showed up many times. The J gene is TRBJ1-3, the V gene TRBV6-1; D uncertain. Germline V lookup: CDR1 MNHNS, CDR2 SASEGT. The germline V and J ends were trimmed by 7 bases and 0 bases, with 7 bases remaining between them. The CDR3 totals 13 residues. The CDR3 nucleotides are TGTGCCAGCACCGCCGTCTCTGGAAACACCATATATTTT. It is translated as CASTAVSGNTIYF.

This clonotype is labeled medium-sized. The V and J genes are TRBV28 and TRBJ1-5; D gene ambiguous. V shed 2 bases and J shed 5 bases, with 4 bases lying between them. Germline CDR1 MDHEN, CDR2 SYDVKM. The CDR3 loop spans 12 amino acids. CDR3 region: CASSLEDQPQHF. The CDR3 DNA is TGTGCCAGCAGTTTAGAGGATCAGCCCCAGCATTTT.